The 14 T cell receptor beta chains given below trace back to one sample, sequenced in a study of blood T cell repertoires in COVID-19. Assay: immunoSEQ multiplex PCR; the TCRdb copy retains only in-frame clones and omits some. The data contain around 100,000 clones, roughly 84% of them singletons. Sequencing was performed on peripheral blood. The source of these receptors is a human donor in a cohort sampled during active COVID-19.

The CDR3 here is CASSPRTGGSSYEQYF. CDR3 nucleotide sequence: TGCGCCAGCAGCCCGCGTACAGGGGGCAGCTCCTACGAGCAGTACTTC. This chain joins TRBV4-1 and TRBJ2-7; 9 bases align to TRBD1. The CDR3 spans 16 residues. V dropped 4 bases and J dropped 0; count of bases not matched to a gene: 7. The germline V gene has CDR1 MGHRA and CDR2 YSYEKL.

This sequence joins TRBV9 and TRBJ2-1, with D perhaps TRBD2 (5 bases). Per the germline V gene, CDR1 is SGDLS and CDR2 is YYNGEE. V was cut by 4 bases and J by 4 bases, with 12 bases left in between. CDR3 size: 14 residues. CDR3 coding DNA: TGTGCCAGCAGCCCCTCGGGATCGTACAATGAGCAGTTCTTC. This gives the protein CASSPSGSYNEQFF.

The chain carries TRBV11-2 and TRBJ2-1; 8 bases map to TRBD2. The germline V gene encodes CDR1 SGHAT and CDR2 FQNNGV. The V gene end was trimmed by 2 bases and the J gene end by 4 bases; junction bases not matched to a gene: 1. The CDR3 has 14 amino acids. DNA of the CDR3: TGTGCCAGCAGCTTAATAGCGGGGTACAATGAGCAGTTCTTC. It specifies CASSLIAGYNEQFF.

The sample holds one count of this clone. The chain couples TRBV6-5 to TRBJ1-2; D is unclear. Deletions cut 0 bases from V and 2 bases from J, with 13 bases between. CDR3 length: 16 amino acids. The V gene's germline CDR1 is MNHEY and CDR2 SVGAGI. This CDR3 is CASSYSVGRLNYGYTF. The CDR3 region has the DNA TGTGCCAGCAGTTACTCTGTGGGGAGGCTGAACTATGGCTACACCTTC.

The chain recombines TRBV6-5 with TRBJ2-4, with 8 bases matching TRBD2. V trimming: 6 bases; J trimming: 6 bases; junction bases outside the gene matches: 7. The germline CDR1 and CDR2 sequences are MNHEY and SVGAGI. This CDR3 is built from 14 residues. The CDR3 is CASRTGGQGNIQYF. The CDR3 coding sequence is TGTGCCAGCAGGACGGGGGGGCAGGGAAACATTCAGTACTTC.

This chain joins TRBV7-8 and TRBJ1-2; no definite D call. Trimming removed 0 bases from V and 4 bases from J, with 9 bases in between. CDR1 SGHVS and CDR2 FQNEAQ come from the germline V gene. The CDR3 contains 14 residues. The CDR3 sequence: CASSLAGRSYGYTF. In nucleotides, the CDR3 is TGTGCCAGCAGCTTAGCCGGTAGAAGCTATGGCTACACCTTC.

This chain uses TRBV2 with TRBJ1-1; D is possibly TRBD1 (5 bases). The CDR3 sequence is 14 residues long. CDR1 and CDR2 from the germline V gene are SNHLY and FYNNEI. The germline V and J ends were trimmed by 3 bases and 5 bases, with 13 bases remaining between them. The CDR3 nucleotides read TGTGCCAGCAGTGACAGGACTGGGGGGACTGAAGCTTTCTTT. It translates to CASSDRTGGTEAFF.

The chain joins TRBV7-9 to TRBJ2-6; D call uncertain. Trimming left V 6 bases short and J 2 bases short, with 11 bases between. The CDR3 totals 15 residues. Per the germline V gene, CDR1 is SEHNR and CDR2 is FQNEAQ (reference sequence). The CDR3 loop is CASRDGFAGANVLTF. For the CDR3, the DNA is TGTGCCAGCAGAGACGGGTTCGCTGGGGCCAACGTCCTGACTTTC.

The chain employs TRBV28 and TRBJ1-1, with a possible D match to TRBD1 (5 bases). Germline-derived CDR1 and CDR2 are MDHEN and SYDVKM. Trimming pared 6 bases from V and 5 bases from J, leaving 19 bases between. CDR3 length equals 15 residues. The CDR3 spells CASSTVQVMGTEAFF. In DNA form, the CDR3 reads TGTGCCAGCAGCACGGTACAGGTTATGGGAACTGAAGCTTTCTTT.

This chain joins TRBV28 and TRBJ1-2; the D gene is possibly TRBD1 (5 bases). CDR1 is MDHEN and CDR2 is SYDVKM in the germline V gene. The V end was cut by 1 base, the J end by 3 bases, with 15 bases between. The CDR3 length is 16 residues. The CDR3 DNA reads as TGTGCCAGCAGTTTATTTCCGGGGACTTATCACTATGGCTACACCTTC. Amino acids: CASSLFPGTYHYGYTF.

J is TRBJ2-2 and V is TRBV3-1 (or the pseudogene TRBV3-2); no reliable D call. Between the trimmed V and J ends, which lost 1 base and 0 bases, there was a span of 9 bases. The CDR3 totals 16 residues. Germline V gene lookup returns CDR1 LGHDT and CDR2 YNNKEL (reference sequence). The CDR3 nucleotides are TGTGCCAGCAGCCAAGGTCCAGGTGCGAACACCGGGGAGCTGTTTTTT. Amino acids: CASSQGPGANTGELFF.

V and J are TRBV9 and TRBJ2-7; the D gene is possibly TRBD1 (5 bases). CDR3 length: 15 residues. Trimming removed 5 bases at V and 3 bases at J, with 18 bases between. The germline V gene has CDR1 SGDLS and CDR2 YYNGEE. The CDR3 here is CASSPRGRNLYEQYF. In DNA, the CDR3 is TGTGCCAGCAGTCCTAGGGGTCGGAACCTCTACGAGCAGTACTTC.

This rearrangement joins TRBV6-5 to TRBJ1-6, with 9 bases matching TRBD1. The germline V gene has CDR1 MNHEY and CDR2 SVGAGI. The CDR3 covers 14 residues. J gave up 10 bases and V 10 bases, and 11 bases lay outside the gene matches. The CDR3 DNA sequence: TGTGCCATCCCGTCCCGGACAGGGGACTCACCCCTCCACTTT. Translated, it gives CAIPSRTGDSPLHF.

This sequence joins TRBV27 and TRBJ1-5; possibly TRBD1 for D (5 bases). Trimming removed 1 base at V and 2 bases at J, with 9 bases between. CDR1 MNHEY and CDR2 SMNVEV come from the germline V gene (reference sequence). This CDR3 contains 15 residues. CDR3 region: CASSLLGEGNQPQHF. As DNA, the CDR3 is TGTGCCAGCAGTTTATTAGGGGAAGGCAATCAGCCCCAGCATTTT.